This T cell receptor beta chain was documented in a study of cytomegalovirus exposure and HLA in healthy donors. Whole-study results and caveats: A later examination showed that TCR association rates differed by HLA locus, with DRB1 most and HLA-C fewest. Productive status was seen about 90% or about 30% of the time for most TCR beta V segments in an earlier analysis. In a later analysis, parvovirus B19, influenza, CMV and Epstein-Barr virus appeared linked to several top co-occurrence clusters. As confirmed in vitro, three CMV-associated chains were specific for CMV antigens.

This clone was seen a single time. Its antigen is not known. The PCR ran on 60 Vbeta and 13 Jbeta primers. Sequenced by immunoSEQ multiplex PCR; TCRdb stores in-frame clones only, minus some. The sample shows 90,000 or so clones, about 69% of them seen only once. V gave up 5 bases and J gave up 2 bases, with 16 bases separating them. The germline V gene encodes CDR1 SEHNR and CDR2 FQNEAQ (reference sequence). The CDR3 has 16 residues. The V call is TRBV7-9, the J call TRBJ1-3; D might be TRBD1 (5 bases). Sequencing was carried out using PBMCs. The TCR comes from a woman aged 18-29 years in good health and CMV-seropositive. CDR3 nucleotide sequence: TGTGCCAGCAGCCCACCTGGACGGGGGGCTGGAAACACCATATATTTT. The encoded protein is CASSPPGRGAGNTIYF.